This T cell receptor (beta chain) originates from a study of siplizumab effects on memory and regulatory T cells. Whole-study results and caveats: Mappable alloreactive CD4+ clones were on average about 62% Treg-derived with siplizumab, roughly 25% in controls. Solely a minor proportion of alloreactive clones could be assigned to unstimulated subsets. Greater diversity than memory cells seemed evident in naive T cells, which also appeared to be major alloresponse contributors.

This CDR3 is built from 16 residues. With V trimmed by 1 base and J by 5 bases, 8 bases remained unmatched. Germline CDR1 is SGHRS and CDR2 is YFSETQ. TCRdb's copy holds only in-frame clones and misses some; the assay was immunoSEQ multiplex PCR. The sample carries 100,000 or so clones, 85% to 95% recorded once. A remark on this clone: Its antigen is as yet unknown.

Sequenced: Tregs sorted from blood. The V call is TRBV5-1, the J call TRBJ2-1; 8 bases are shared with TRBD2. The TCR was taken from a human donor in good health. CDR3 protein: CASSLTGAGVNNEQFF. The DNA of the CDR3 is TGCGCCAGCAGCTTGACGGGAGCGGGAGTAAACAATGAGCAGTTCTTC.